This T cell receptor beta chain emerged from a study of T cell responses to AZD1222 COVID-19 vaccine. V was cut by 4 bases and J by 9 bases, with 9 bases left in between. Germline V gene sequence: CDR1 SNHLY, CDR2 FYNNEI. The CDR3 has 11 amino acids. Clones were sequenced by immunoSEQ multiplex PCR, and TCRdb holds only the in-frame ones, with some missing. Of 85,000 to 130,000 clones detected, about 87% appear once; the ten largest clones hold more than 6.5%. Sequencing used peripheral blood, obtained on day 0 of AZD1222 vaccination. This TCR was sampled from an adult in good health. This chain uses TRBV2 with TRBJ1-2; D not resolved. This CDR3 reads CASSAWRSYTF. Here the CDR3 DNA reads TGTGCCAGCAGTGCCTGGAGAAGCTACACCTTC.